Listed here is a single T cell receptor beta chain. This clonotype was counted only a few times. It has no known antigen specificity. Qualities for individual bases were not recorded, and no much larger clone is one base off. V drops 0 bases and J drops 4 bases, leaving 14 bases in between. Counted from cysteine to phenylalanine, this CDR3 has 15 amino acids. Just the 45-base CDR3 DNA is kept, in frame starting at base 1. The germline V gene specifies SGHRS as CDR1 and YFSETQ as CDR2. The library came from RT-PCR. The sequencer listed for this sample is Illumina HiSeq 2500. TCRdb cleaned the public reads at Q25 with fastp, built clones with MiXCR and kept in-frame beta chains. Rows with one shared CDR3 protein collapse into an entry with the most common genes and DNA. In this sample the table shows 500,000 to 600,000 distinct CDR3 sequences, 10% to 15% of which occur a single time. Clones ranked in the top ten supply around 13% of the sample.

In light of the paper, this sample's time point label describes: 45 to 50 days after influenza vaccine administration. This entry comes from a study of response to subunit inactivated influenza vaccine (dated by TCRdb to the late 2010s). Describing the broader study: Deep quantitative T cell receptor repertoire profiling was used in the study to track responses to a trivalent subunit inactivated influenza vaccine.

Overall results and qualifications from the work: The authors suggested that each seasonal influenza vaccination may recruit only a limited number of new T cells.

The sequencing here drew on PBMCs from blood, taken roughly 45 days after vaccination. The receptor was derived from a man between 50 and 59 years old who received an inactivated influenza vaccine. Donor details come from another sample of the same person, matched by shared clones. This receptor chain uses TRBV5-1 and TRBJ2-7; the D gene is possibly TRBD2, with 5 bases matching. The nucleotide sequence is given as TGCGCCAGCAGCTTGGAACAGTCTAGAGGGTACGAGCAGTACTTC. Translated, it gives CASSLEQSRGYEQYF.